This entry features one TCR beta chain sequence. The CDR3 covers 13 residues. With V trimmed by 4 bases and J by 8 bases, 7 bases remained unmatched. Germline lookup yields CDR1 SNHLY and CDR2 FYNNEI. Spike-ins of synthetic TCR analog templates went into each PCR. Assay used: immunoSEQ multiplex PCR; TCRdb lists only in-frame clones, some missing. The table shows about 100,000 clones, with over 80% occurring only once. The sample belongs to a study of PD-L1 blockade in urothelial cancer. Study as a whole: Patients had received 0 to 3 prior chemotherapy regimens.

The sequence was obtained from a woman older than 75 with urothelial cancer. The genes are TRBV2 and TRBJ1-1, with 7 bases matching TRBD1. Specimen: PBMCs, collected around atezolizumab (anti-PD-L1) treatment. In nucleotides, the CDR3 is TGTGCCAGCAGTGGACTCATACAGGGGGAAGCTTTCTTT. This sequence encodes CASSGLIQGEAFF.